This passage covers 26 T cell receptor beta chains from one sample sequenced in a study of shared clonotypes between healthy human individuals. Using immunoSEQ multiplex PCR, the repertoire was profiled, and TCRdb retains in-frame clones only, with some absent. The table has about 1.5 million clones, around 98% seen once. The sample taken for sequencing was naive CD4+ T cells sorted from blood. Subset here: CD45RA+ positively selected. The receptors originated from a man aged 25-40 years in good health.

V usage is TRBV2 and J usage is TRBJ1-5; D is perhaps TRBD1 (6 bases). Looked up from germline, CDR1 is SNHLY and CDR2 is FYNNEI. Trimming cost V 4 bases and J 4 bases, with 11 bases left between them. The CDR3 contains 14 residues. CDR3 nucleotide sequence: TGTGCCAGCAGTGGGGACACCGCTAATCAGCCCCAGCATTTT. This translates into CASSGDTANQPQHF.

The chain has TRBV6-6 and TRBJ1-3; no clear D. Germline V gene sequence: CDR1 MNHNY, CDR2 SVGAGI (reference sequence). V dropped 4 bases and J dropped 0 bases, with 10 bases sitting between them. This CDR3 spans 15 amino acids. This chain's CDR3 is CASSLAEDSGNTIYF. CDR3 DNA sequence: TGTGCCAGCAGTTTGGCAGAGGACTCTGGAAACACCATATATTTT.

This clone was picked up one time. The genes are TRBV11-2 and TRBJ1-2; D ambiguous. This CDR3 comprises 12 residues. Germline CDR1 reads SGHAT; CDR2 reads FQNNGV. V was shortened by 5 bases and J by 1 base, with 5 bases between the two germline ends. In nucleotides, the CDR3 is TGTGCCAGCAGCGCCCTTAACTATGGCTACACCTTC. Translated: CASSALNYGYTF.

The rearrangement joins TRBV5-1 to TRBJ2-5; D tentatively fits TRBD1 or TRBD2 (5 bases each). Germline loops: CDR1 SGHRS, CDR2 YFSETQ. The V end lost 4 bases, the J end lost 5 bases, and 18 bases lay between the germline ends. This CDR3 comprises 15 residues. The CDR3 bases are TGCGCCAGCAGCGGAGAGGGGCTAGGGTTGGAGACCCAGTACTTC. This encodes CASSGEGLGLETQYF.

The chain links TRBV27 to TRBJ2-1, with unresolved D. The V gene's germline CDR1 is MNHEY and CDR2 SMNVEV (reference sequence). This CDR3 comprises 15 residues. V dropped 6 bases and J dropped 6 bases, with 18 bases sitting between them. The CDR3 region has the DNA TGTGCCAGCAGGCCAGGAAACGCCCCGGTCAATGAGCAGTTCTTC. Protein: CASRPGNAPVNEQFF.

The chain links TRBV5-6 to TRBJ1-1, with no clear D. The CDR3 is made up of 14 amino acids. Trimming pared 0 bases from V and 4 bases from J, leaving 10 bases between. The germline V gene has CDR1 SGHDT and CDR2 YYEEEE. The DNA of the CDR3 is TGTGCCAGCAGCTTGGGAGGTTGGGGCACTGAAGCTTTCTTT. Protein sequence: CASSLGGWGTEAFF.

For this clone: This sample includes further DNA sequences coding for the same CDR3. The chain carries TRBV5-4 and TRBJ2-3, with D unclear. V was trimmed by 1 base and J by 2 bases, leaving 8 bases between them. This CDR3 is built from 14 residues. Germline V lookup: CDR1 SGHNT, CDR2 YYREEE (reference sequence). CDR3 DNA sequence: TGTGCCAGCAGCTTGTCCGGGTCCACAGATACGCAGTATTTT. This codes for CASSLSGSTDTQYF.

This chain uses TRBV5-4 with TRBJ1-3; a possible D gene is TRBD1 (5 bases). The CDR3 totals 15 residues. Germline values: CDR1 SGHNT, CDR2 YYREEE (reference sequence). Deletions cut 3 bases from V and 2 bases from J, with 12 bases between. The CDR3 sequence is CASSYGGRAGNTIYF. CDR3 nucleotide sequence: TGTGCCAGCAGCTACGGGGGACGGGCTGGAAACACCATATATTTT.

The chain couples TRBV11-2 to TRBJ2-1; 11 nucleotides line up with TRBD2. Unmatched junction bases numbered 9, after V lost 5 bases and J lost 6 bases. The germline V gene has CDR1 SGHAT and CDR2 FQNNGV. This CDR3 is 16 amino acids long. The CDR3, as DNA: TGTGCCAGCAGCCAGCTCTTAGCGGGAGGGCTCAATGAGCAGTTCTTC. Its protein product is CASSQLLAGGLNEQFF.

The chain couples TRBV6-1 to TRBJ1-2; the D is unclear. The CDR3 runs to 12 residues. Germline values: CDR1 MNHNS, CDR2 SASEGT. V lost 8 bases and J lost 4, with 11 bases in between. CDR3 amino acids: CASLLRSYGYTF. As DNA, the CDR3 is TGTGCCAGCCTATTACGGAGCTATGGCTACACCTTC.

The chain has TRBV15 and TRBJ1-1, with a weak D call TRBD1 (5 bases). V was trimmed by 0 bases and J by 9 bases, leaving 14 bases between them. Germline V gene data show CDR1 as LNHNV and CDR2 as YYDKDF (reference sequence). CDR3 length: 14 residues. CDR3 in DNA: TGTGCCACCAGCAGAGATCGTGGCGGACAAAAAGCTTTCTTT. Translating gives CATSRDRGGQKAFF.

The rearrangement links TRBV7-8 to TRBJ2-5, with D unresolved. CDR1 is SGHVS and CDR2 is FQNEAQ in the germline V gene. V gave up 2 bases and J gave up 2 bases, with 6 bases separating them. The CDR3 consists of 13 residues. The CDR3 here is CASSLIVQETQYF. Here the CDR3 DNA reads TGTGCCAGCAGCTTAATCGTGCAAGAGACCCAGTACTTC.

V usage is TRBV28 and J usage is TRBJ2-7; 9 nucleotides match TRBD2. After removal of 5 bases from V and 0 bases from J, the junction contained 8 bases not matched to a gene. Germline CDR1 and CDR2: MDHEN and SYDVKM. This CDR3 has 16 residues. The CDR3 spells CASSRRLAANSYEQYF. The DNA for the CDR3 is TGTGCCAGCAGTAGACGACTAGCGGCGAACTCCTACGAGCAGTACTTC.

This sequence joins TRBV5-1 and TRBJ2-1; 11 nucleotides agree with TRBD1. The CDR3 length is 14 residues. CDR1 is SGHRS, CDR2 YFSETQ, per germline. With V trimmed by 4 bases and J by 5 bases, 2 bases remained unmatched. DNA of the CDR3: TGCGCCAGCAGCAGGACAGGGGGCCACAATGAGCAGTTCTTC. Translated: CASSRTGGHNEQFF. Complete variable domain (other parts from reference TRBV5-1 and TRBJ2-1): KAGVTQTPRYLIKTRGQQVTLSCSPISGHRSVSWYQQTPGQGLQFLFEYFSETQRNKGNFPGRFSGRQFSNSRSEMNVSTLELGDSALYLCASSRTGGHNEQFFGPGTRLTVL.

This clone occurred once. This chain uses TRBV5-4 with TRBJ2-1; D unclear. V was trimmed by 3 bases and J by 5 bases, leaving 3 bases between them. The CDR3 covers 11 residues. Germline CDR1 is SGHNT and CDR2 is YYREEE (reference sequence). This CDR3 reads CASSYDNEQFF. The DNA for the CDR3 is TGTGCCAGCAGCTATGACAATGAGCAGTTCTTC.

For this clone: The sample has other DNA sequences that encode this CDR3 too. The chain combines TRBV9 with TRBJ2-7, with a tentative D call TRBD2 (5 bases). Trimming stripped 0 bases from V and 3 bases from J, with 10 bases between. Looked up from germline, CDR1 is SGDLS and CDR2 is YYNGEE. This CDR3 is built from 14 residues. The CDR3 coding sequence is TGTGCCAGCAGCGTAGCCGGTGGAGGCTACGAGCAGTACTTC. It yields the protein CASSVAGGGYEQYF.

J is TRBJ1-1 and V is TRBV28; D call uncertain. Deletions cut 6 bases from V and 1 base from J, with 9 bases between. The CDR3 sequence is 13 residues long. In germline, CDR1 is MDHEN, CDR2 SYDVKM. The CDR3 nucleotides are TGTGCCAGCAGGAATACACCGAACACTGAAGCTTTCTTT. This sequence encodes CASRNTPNTEAFF.

This clone was seen a single time. The chain uses TRBV27 and TRBJ2-1, with D possibly TRBD1 on 6 matching bases. The V end was cut by 5 bases, the J end by 9 bases, with 17 bases between. The germline gives CDR1 MNHEY, CDR2 SMNVEV (reference sequence). The CDR3 length is 14 residues. CDR3 protein: CASSPPHLGGEQFF. The CDR3 DNA is TGTGCCAGCAGTCCGCCTCACTTAGGGGGTGAGCAGTTCTTC.

CDR3 DNA sequence: TGTGCTAGTGGTTCGCAGTATTCCCTCAATGAGCAGTTCTTC. Translating gives CASGSQYSLNEQFF. V is TRBV12-5 and J is TRBJ2-1; D is unclear. The V end lost 4 bases, the J end lost 6 bases, and 13 bases lay between the germline ends. The CDR3 extends over 14 amino acids. The germline gives CDR1 LGHNT, CDR2 FRNRAP. Using reference TRBV12-5 and TRBJ2-1 for the parts outside the CDR3, the full variable domain is DARVTQTPRHKVTEMGQEVTMRCQPILGHNTVFWYRQTMMQGLELLAYFRNRAPLDDSGMPKDRFSAEMPDATLATLKIQPSEPRDSAVYFCASGSQYSLNEQFFGPGTRLTVL.

V usage is TRBV11-3 and J usage is TRBJ2-1; 13 bases agree with TRBD2. V shed 5 bases and J 9 bases; nucleotides not matched to a gene: 7. Per germline, CDR1 SGHNT and CDR2 YENEEA. The CDR3 spans 15 residues. CDR3 sequence: CASSRGLAGYVEQFF. For the CDR3, the DNA is TGTGCCAGCAGCCGGGGACTAGCGGGATATGTTGAGCAGTTCTTC.

The chain links TRBV28 to TRBJ1-5; D is perhaps TRBD1 (5 bases). Trimming took off 6 bases at V and 7 bases at J, with 13 bases between the two ends. The CDR3 is 13 amino acids. Germline lookup yields CDR1 MDHEN and CDR2 SYDVKM. CDR3 in DNA: TGTGCCAGCAGCAGGGACGGCTGGCAGCCCCAGCATTTT. Protein: CASSRDGWQPQHF.

The table lists this clone with a count of one. This chain connects TRBV5-4 to TRBJ1-2; 10 bases map to TRBD1. Germline V gene lookup returns CDR1 SGHNT and CDR2 YYREEE (reference sequence). V was pared by 4 bases and J by 7 bases, with 10 bases of the junction left unmatched. The CDR3 has 15 residues. CDR3 amino acids: CASSNWTGGFFGYTF. The CDR3 DNA sequence: TGTGCCAGCAGCAATTGGACAGGGGGTTTTTTTGGCTACACCTTC.

The chain couples TRBV10-3 to TRBJ2-4; TRBD1 aligns across 9 bases. Germline V lookup: CDR1 ENHRY, CDR2 SYGVKD. V was clipped by 6 bases and J by 3 bases; unmatched bases: 9. CDR3 length equals 16 residues. The CDR3 sequence is CAIRDDRGSDKNIQYF. The CDR3 DNA reads TGTGCCATCAGAGATGACAGGGGGTCGGACAAAAACATTCAGTACTTC.

The rearrangement uses TRBV19 and TRBJ1-1, with D hard to call. V lost 4 bases, J lost 0 bases, and 12 bases lay in between. CDR1 is LNHDA, CDR2 SQIVND, per germline (reference sequence). The CDR3 extends over 15 amino acids. This CDR3 reads CASSKARALNTEAFF. The CDR3 DNA follows: TGTGCCAGTAGTAAGGCCCGGGCCCTGAACACTGAAGCTTTCTTT.

For the CDR3, the DNA is TGTGCCAGCTCACCTTACAAACAGGCCCACTCTGGAAACACCATATATTTT. The encoded protein is CASSPYKQAHSGNTIYF. This chain uses TRBV18 with TRBJ1-3; perhaps TRBD1 as D (5 bases). Germline-derived CDR1 and CDR2 are KGHSH and LQKENI. V lost 3 bases and J 0 bases, leaving 15 bases between the germline ends. The CDR3 runs 17 residues.

This sequence joins TRBV5-1 and TRBJ1-1, with 12 positions matching TRBD1. J gave up 4 bases and V 9 bases, and 7 bases lay outside the gene matches. The CDR3 runs 14 residues. Germline loops: CDR1 SGHRS, CDR2 YFSETQ. CDR3: CATSGTGGRTEAFF. The CDR3 DNA reads as TGCGCCACTTCCGGGACAGGGGGCCGCACTGAAGCTTTCTTT.